One and the same sample provided the 20 T cell receptor beta chains below, sequenced in a study of blood T cell repertoires in COVID-19. Here immunoSEQ multiplex PCR was the method, and the copy in TCRdb shows in-frame clones only, minus some. The sample records nearly 250,000 clones, approximately 89% being singletons. The sequenced sample consisted of peripheral blood. These receptors all stem from a woman aged 55 to 70 who had recovered from COVID-19.

The chain has TRBV28 and TRBJ1-2; D unresolved. This CDR3 contains 12 residues. CDR1 and CDR2 from the germline V gene are MDHEN and SYDVKM. V gave up 6 bases and J gave up 7 bases, with 12 bases separating them. CDR3 sequence: CASSSIRRGYTF. The CDR3 DNA reads TGTGCCAGCAGCTCTATCCGCCGTGGCTACACCTTC.

The chain joins TRBV27 to TRBJ2-2; TRBD2 agrees at 9 bases. This CDR3 has 15 amino acids. The germline gives CDR1 MNHEY, CDR2 SMNVEV (reference sequence). V was pared by 3 bases and J by 4 bases, with 3 bases of the junction left unmatched. The CDR3, as DNA: TGTGCCAGCAGTTTGAGTAGCGGGGGCACCGGGGAGCTGTTTTTT. Translated: CASSLSSGGTGELFF.

The gene calls are TRBV11-2 and TRBJ1-2; weak D call: TRBD1 (5 bases). Germline CDR1 is SGHAT and CDR2 is FQNNGV. Between the trimmed V and J ends, which lost 3 bases and 4 bases, there was a span of 9 bases. The CDR3 runs 13 residues. For the CDR3, the DNA is TGTGCCAGCAGCTTGACAGACTTCTATGGCTACACCTTC. Protein product: CASSLTDFYGYTF.

The chain combines TRBV7-3 with TRBJ2-5; D might be TRBD2 (6 bases). The CDR3 has 12 amino acids. The germline V gene has CDR1 SGHTA and CDR2 FQGTGA. The V end was cut by 5 bases, the J end by 12 bases, with 16 bases between. The CDR3 coding sequence is TGTGCCAGCAGCCCGGGTGGGAGGTTGAAGTACTTC. Translating gives CASSPGGRLKYF. The full variable domain, in which reference TRBV7-3 and TRBJ2-5 provide the parts outside the CDR3, is GAGVSQTPSNKVTEKGKYVELRCDPISGHTALYWYRQSLGQGPEFLIYFQGTGAADDSGLPNDRFFAVRPEGSVSTLKIQRTERGDSAVYLCASSPGGRLKYFGPGTRLLVL.

This chain connects TRBV5-1 to TRBJ2-1; 9 positions match TRBD2. The junction had 2 bases not matched to a gene; V was cut back by 0 bases and J by 4 bases. The CDR3 is 15 amino acids. Germline CDR1 reads SGHRS; CDR2 reads YFSETQ. The CDR3 loop is CASSLVAGAYNEQFF. The CDR3 nucleotides read TGCGCCAGCAGCTTGGTAGCGGGGGCGTACAATGAGCAGTTCTTC.

This chain uses TRBV7-2 with TRBJ2-5, with TRBD1 as a possible D gene (6 bases). CDR1 is SGHTA and CDR2 is FQGNSA in the germline V gene. CDR3 length: 15 residues. Trimming took off 0 bases at V and 2 bases at J, with 10 bases between the two ends. The CDR3 sequence is CASSLARGTQETQYF. CDR3 bases: TGTGCCAGCAGCTTAGCAAGGGGGACACAAGAGACCCAGTACTTC.

The V and J genes are TRBV10-3 and TRBJ2-1; 10 nucleotides line up with TRBD1. This CDR3 spans 15 amino acids. Per germline, CDR1 ENHRY and CDR2 SYGVKD. V gave up 6 bases and J gave up 4 bases; unmatched junction bases: 6. CDR3 nucleotides: TGTGCCATCAGCACCCGGGACAGGGGATACAATGAGCAGTTCTTC. Its protein is CAISTRDRGYNEQFF.

In its sample, this clone was seen once. The chain carries TRBV14 and TRBJ2-3; 14 nucleotides line up with TRBD2. Germline CDR1 reads SGHDN; CDR2 reads FVKESK. CDR3 length equals 15 residues. The V segment lost 4 bases and the J segment 5 bases; nucleotides outside the gene matches: 2. The CDR3: CASSPGTSGGDTQYF. CDR3 sequence (DNA): TGTGCCAGCAGCCCCGGGACTAGCGGGGGAGATACGCAGTATTTT.

V is TRBV7-2 and J is TRBJ2-1; 10 nucleotides match TRBD2. Germline loops: CDR1 SGHTA, CDR2 FQGNSA. V was pared by 1 base and J by 4 bases, with 1 base of the junction left unmatched. This CDR3 has 15 amino acids. The CDR3 protein is CASSLGSGGYNEQFF. CDR3 coding DNA: TGTGCCAGCAGCTTAGGTAGCGGGGGGTACAATGAGCAGTTCTTC.

The gene calls are TRBV4-2 and TRBJ1-5, with unresolved D. CDR3 length: 17 amino acids. From germline, CDR1 is LGHNA and CDR2 YNFKEQ. The V end was cut by 2 bases, the J end by 1 base, with 15 bases between. In DNA form, the CDR3 reads TGTGCCAGCAGCCAATCGGGTGGAGGGAGGAGCAATCAGCCCCAGCATTTT. The encoded protein is CASSQSGGGRSNQPQHF.

The J gene is TRBJ1-3, the V gene TRBV7-2, with D uncertain. The CDR3 sequence is 16 residues long. V shed 5 bases and J shed 1 base, with 15 bases lying between them. Per the germline V gene, CDR1 is SGHTA and CDR2 is FQGNSA. CDR3 sequence: CASSTGFTLSGNTIYF. The CDR3, as DNA: TGTGCCAGCAGCACGGGATTCACCTTATCTGGAAACACCATATATTTT.

This chain links TRBV18 with TRBJ2-5; D might be TRBD1 (6 bases). With 1 base removed from V and 1 base from J, the gap between germline ends came to 10 bases. There are 15 residues in the CDR3. The germline gives CDR1 KGHSH, CDR2 LQKENI. For the CDR3, the DNA is TGTGCCAGCTCACCACGGGCGGACAGCCAAGAGACCCAGTACTTC. This encodes CASSPRADSQETQYF.

Here the CDR3 DNA reads TGCGCCAGCAGCTTGGCGGGAGGCTATGGCTACACCTTC. Translated: CASSLAGGYGYTF. The chain uses TRBV5-1 and TRBJ1-2, with D unresolved. V was clipped by 0 bases and J by 4 bases, with 7 bases between them. The CDR3 extends over 13 amino acids. Germline values: CDR1 SGHRS, CDR2 YFSETQ.

The V and J genes are TRBV28 and TRBJ2-3; D is unresolved. V lost 5 bases and J lost 2, with 14 bases in between. Looked up from germline, CDR1 is MDHEN and CDR2 is SYDVKM. The CDR3 is 15 amino acids. CDR3 sequence: CASSTPRVTTDTQYF. CDR3 DNA sequence: TGTGCCAGCAGTACCCCCCGGGTTACCACAGATACGCAGTATTTT.

The rearrangement joins TRBV2 to TRBJ2-7; 12 bases agree with TRBD1. The CDR3 totals 14 residues. The junction had 2 bases not matched to a gene; V was cut back by 6 bases and J by 2 bases. Germline CDR1 reads SNHLY; CDR2 reads FYNNEI. The CDR3 region has the DNA TGTGCCAGCAGCCGGGACAGGGGGCCCTACGAGCAGTACTTC. Translated: CASSRDRGPYEQYF. Looking up the rest from reference TRBV2 and TRBJ2-7 gives the full variable domain: EPEVTQTPSHQVTQMGQEVILRCVPISNHLYFYWYRQILGQKVEFLVSFYNNEISEKSEIFDDQFSVERPDGSNFTLKIRSTKLEDSAMYFCASSRDRGPYEQYFGPGTRLTVT.

The V gene is TRBV19, the J gene TRBJ2-5, with 7 nucleotides matching TRBD2. With V trimmed by 5 bases and J by 1 base, 4 bases remained unmatched. Per the germline V gene, CDR1 is LNHDA and CDR2 is SQIVND (reference sequence). This CDR3 spans 14 amino acids. CDR3 DNA: TGTGCCAGTAGTGCTAGCGGAGGCCAAGAGACCCAGTACTTC. It encodes CASSASGGQETQYF.

The J gene is TRBJ2-5, the V gene TRBV5-6, with D perhaps matching TRBD1 (6 bases). The CDR3 length is 16 residues. Trimming removed 4 bases from V and 5 bases from J, with 21 bases in between. From germline, CDR1 is SGHDT and CDR2 YYEEEE. In DNA form, the CDR3 reads TGTGCCAGCAGCCGGGGTGTGGGAAAAAGGGGGGAGACCCAGTACTTC. Translation: CASSRGVGKRGETQYF.

The V gene is TRBV15, the J gene TRBJ2-5, with 10 bases that match TRBD1. Per germline, CDR1 LNHNV and CDR2 YYDKDF (reference sequence). CDR3 length: 14 amino acids. V lost 8 bases to trimming and J lost 3 bases; unmatched junction nucleotides: 6. The CDR3 sequence: CATLDRGLKETQYF. In nucleotides, the CDR3 is TGTGCCACCTTAGACAGGGGGCTAAAAGAGACCCAGTACTTC.

V and J are TRBV28 and TRBJ1-2; D might be TRBD1 (6 bases). The CDR3 is 16 amino acids. V was clipped by 3 bases and J by 7 bases, with 21 bases between them. Per germline, CDR1 MDHEN and CDR2 SYDVKM. The CDR3 coding sequence is TGTGCCAGCAGTTTGAGGGTACAGGGCGGTTCTGGTGGCTACACCTTC. It translates to CASSLRVQGGSGGYTF.

The genes are TRBV5-1 and TRBJ2-2; 9 nucleotides line up with TRBD1. The CDR3 has 16 amino acids. Germline values: CDR1 SGHRS, CDR2 YFSETQ. V was clipped by 4 bases and J by 5 bases; unmatched bases: 9. This CDR3 is CASSADGTGRTGELFF. CDR3 nucleotides: TGCGCCAGCAGCGCGGACGGGACAGGGAGAACCGGGGAGCTGTTTTTT.